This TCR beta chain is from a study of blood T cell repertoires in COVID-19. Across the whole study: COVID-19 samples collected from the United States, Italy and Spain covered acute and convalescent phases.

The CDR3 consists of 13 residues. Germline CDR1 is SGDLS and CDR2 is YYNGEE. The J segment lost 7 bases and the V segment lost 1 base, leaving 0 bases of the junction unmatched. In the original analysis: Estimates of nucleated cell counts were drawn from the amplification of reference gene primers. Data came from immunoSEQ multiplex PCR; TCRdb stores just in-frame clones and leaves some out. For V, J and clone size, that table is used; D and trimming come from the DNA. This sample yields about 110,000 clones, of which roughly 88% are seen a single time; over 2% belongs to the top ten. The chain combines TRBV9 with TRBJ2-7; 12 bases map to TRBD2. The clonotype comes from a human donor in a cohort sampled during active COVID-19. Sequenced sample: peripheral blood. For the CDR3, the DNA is TGTGCCAGCAGCGTACTAGCGGGAGGGGAGCAGTACTTC. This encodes CASSVLAGGEQYF. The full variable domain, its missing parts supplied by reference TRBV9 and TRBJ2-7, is DSGVTQTPKHLITATGQRVTLRCSPRSGDLSVYWYQQSLDQGLQFLIQYYNGEERAKGNILERFSAQQFPDLHSELNLSSLELGDSALYFCASSVLAGGEQYFGPGTRLTVT.